These 17 T cell receptor beta chains originate from one sample sequenced in a study of blood T cell repertoires in COVID-19. Assay: immunoSEQ multiplex PCR; the TCRdb copy retains only in-frame clones and omits some. The profile shows some 140,000 clones, roughly 85% of them singletons. Material: peripheral blood. The receptor source for this set is a man aged 60 to 75 with acute or convalescent COVID-19.

This clone was picked up one time. The chain combines TRBV6-1 with TRBJ1-5; 10 bases match TRBD1. The ends lost 4 bases at V and 0 bases at J; junction bases unmatched: 6. The germline CDR1 and CDR2 sequences are MNHNS and SASEGT. This CDR3 is 17 amino acids long. DNA of the CDR3: TGTGCCAGCAGTGGGGACAGGGGCCGTAATAGCAATCAGCCCCAGCATTTT. It yields the protein CASSGDRGRNSNQPQHF.

The V call is TRBV5-4, the J call TRBJ1-4; a weak D match, TRBD1 (5 bases). V shed 5 bases and J shed 4 bases, with 18 bases lying between them. The CDR3 has 16 residues. CDR1 is SGHNT and CDR2 is YYREEE in the germline V gene (reference sequence). As DNA, the CDR3 is TGTGCCAGCAGACCTACCCCCGGAGGGGATAATGAAAAACTGTTTTTT. This translates into CASRPTPGGDNEKLFF.

This clone was counted a single time. The rearrangement joins TRBV6-6 to TRBJ2-1; D unclear. CDR1 and CDR2 from the germline V gene are MNHNY and SVGAGI (reference sequence). The CDR3 sequence is 16 residues long. The V end lost 4 bases, the J end lost 6 bases, and 19 bases lay between the germline ends. CDR3 sequence reads: CASSSPDAANLNEQFF. The CDR3 DNA reads as TGTGCCAGCAGTTCCCCAGACGCGGCCAACCTCAATGAGCAGTTCTTC.

The chain couples TRBV6-2 or TRBV6-3 to TRBJ2-1, with 7 bases matching TRBD2. The ends lost 5 bases at V and 0 bases at J; junction bases unmatched: 4. The CDR3 extends over 15 amino acids. CDR1 MNHEY and CDR2 SVGEGT come from the germline V gene. CDR3 sequence (DNA): TGTGCCAGCAGTCTAGCGGCTAGCTCCTACAATGAGCAGTTCTTC. Its translation is CASSLAASSYNEQFF.

The rearrangement joins TRBV7-2 to TRBJ2-5; D uncertain. The germline V gene encodes CDR1 SGHTA and CDR2 FQGNSA. The CDR3 loop spans 15 amino acids. Trimming left V 1 base short and J 3 bases short, with 12 bases between. The CDR3: CASSLDGRSEETQYF. The CDR3 DNA sequence: TGTGCCAGCAGCTTAGATGGCCGGAGCGAAGAGACCCAGTACTTC.

This rearrangement joins TRBV9 to TRBJ1-1, with 9 bases identical to TRBD1. The CDR3 is 17 amino acids. V dropped 0 bases and J dropped 2; count of bases not matched to a gene: 8. Germline values: CDR1 SGDLS, CDR2 YYNGEE. The CDR3 protein is CASSVDLGTGINTEAFF. The CDR3 coding sequence is TGTGCCAGCAGCGTAGACCTCGGGACAGGGATTAACACTGAAGCTTTCTTT.

This clone was observed once. The chain is built from TRBV30 and TRBJ2-7, with D possibly TRBD1 on 6 matching bases. In germline, CDR1 is GTSNPN, CDR2 SVGIG (reference sequence). Trimming left V 3 bases short and J 5 bases short, with 11 bases between. The CDR3 loop spans 12 amino acids. The CDR3 region has the DNA TGTGCCTGGAGCCCGGGGACAAACGAGCAGTACTTC. This sequence encodes CAWSPGTNEQYF.

The V gene is TRBV27, the J gene TRBJ1-6; D is unclear. The CDR3 has 13 residues. The germline V gene encodes CDR1 MNHEY and CDR2 SMNVEV (reference sequence). Trimming took off 8 bases at V and 9 bases at J, with 14 bases between the two ends. The CDR3 DNA follows: TGTGCCAGCTCCACAACGACTGGTTCACCCCTCCACTTT. The encoded protein is CASSTTTGSPLHF.

This chain connects TRBV4-1 to TRBJ2-7; no firm D call. The CDR3 length is 15 residues. V was pared by 0 bases and J by 2 bases, with 11 bases between. CDR1 and CDR2 from the germline V gene are MGHRA and YSYEKL. CDR3 DNA sequence: TGCGCCAGCAGCCAAGATCTAGGCAGCCCCTACGAGCAGTACTTC. Its translation: CASSQDLGSPYEQYF.

The chain carries TRBV29-1 and TRBJ2-2; D is uncertain. V lost 6 bases and J 5 bases, leaving 10 bases between the germline ends. This CDR3 region has 12 residues. Germline CDR1 and CDR2: SQVTM and ANQGSEA. The CDR3 nucleotides are TGCAGCGTAGACTTAGTGACCGGGGAGCTGTTTTTT. Translating it yields CSVDLVTGELFF.

The CDR3 DNA sequence: TGTGCCACCAGCGCCGGGGACAGGGGGCATGAGACCCAGTACTTC. Its protein is CATSAGDRGHETQYF. The chain carries TRBV24-1 and TRBJ2-5; 12 nucleotides agree with TRBD1. The CDR3 sequence is 15 residues long. V trimming: 7 bases; J trimming: 5 bases; junction bases outside the gene matches: 7. Germline V CDR1 and CDR2: KGHDR, SFDVKD.

This chain uses TRBV5-1 with TRBJ2-1; the match to TRBD2 covers 12 bases. The germline V gene has CDR1 SGHRS and CDR2 YFSETQ. J was trimmed by 14 bases and V by 5 bases; bases with no gene match: 8. The CDR3 contains 13 residues. For the CDR3, the DNA is TGCGCCAGCAGATGGACTAGCGGGATGAGGGAGTTCTTC. It codes for CASRWTSGMREFF. The whole variable domain, remainder taken from reference TRBV5-1 and TRBJ2-1, is KAGVTQTPRYLIKTRGQQVTLSCSPISGHRSVSWYQQTPGQGLQFLFEYFSETQRNKGNFPGRFSGRQFSNSRSEMNVSTLELGDSALYLCASRWTSGMREFFGPGTRLTVL.

This chain joins TRBV3-1 (or the pseudogene TRBV3-2) and TRBJ1-3, with D unclear. The CDR3 contains 17 residues. Trimming took off 4 bases at V and 0 bases at J, with 16 bases between the two ends. Looked up from germline, CDR1 is LGHDT and CDR2 is YNNKEL (reference sequence). CDR3 sequence (DNA): TGTGCCAGCAGCCCTCTCGGACTGACGGACTCTGGAAACACCATATATTTT. This translates into CASSPLGLTDSGNTIYF.

The V gene is TRBV5-6, the J gene TRBJ1-4, with 7 nucleotides matching TRBD1. This CDR3 comprises 16 residues. Germline CDR1 is SGHDT and CDR2 is YYEEEE. V dropped 4 bases and J dropped 8; count of bases not matched to a gene: 14. The CDR3 region is CASSATGEGYKEKLFF. The DNA of the CDR3 is TGTGCCAGCAGCGCAACAGGGGAAGGGTATAAAGAAAAACTGTTTTTT.

The V and J genes are TRBV28 and TRBJ2-3, with 16 bases identical to TRBD2. The CDR3 has 17 amino acids. V shed 3 bases, J shed 2 bases, and the junction held 2 bases outside the gene matches. Germline CDR1 is MDHEN and CDR2 is SYDVKM. DNA for the CDR3: TGTGCCAGCAGTTTGGGGACTAGCGGGAGGGCCACAGATACGCAGTATTTT. This translates into CASSLGTSGRATDTQYF.

The chain has TRBV11-3 and TRBJ1-5, with 10 bases identical to TRBD1. Losses at the gene ends were 0 bases for V and 4 bases for J; bases not matched to a gene: 6. Germline V lookup: CDR1 SGHNT, CDR2 YENEEA. The CDR3 extends over 17 amino acids. The CDR3 bases are TGTGCCAGCAGCTTAGAAGTCGGGACAGGGGTGAATCAGCCCCAGCATTTT. Translation gives CASSLEVGTGVNQPQHF.

V is TRBV23-1 and J is TRBJ2-7; D may be TRBD2 (6 bases). TRBV23-1 is labeled an ORF, and its function is uncertain. CDR3 length equals 17 residues. V was clipped by 1 base and J by 1 base, with 17 bases between them. CDR3 protein: CASSQFKRRDHSYEQYF. The CDR3 nucleotides are TGCGCCAGCAGTCAATTTAAAAGGCGGGACCATTCCTACGAGCAGTACTTC.